Each of the 20 T cell receptor beta chains below was sequenced from the same sample in a study of OX40 agonist ivuxolimab in advanced cancers. Sequenced by immunoSEQ multiplex PCR; TCRdb stores in-frame clones only, minus some. The sample yields about 84,000 clones, around 84% seen once. The sample here was CD4+ or CD8+ T cells sorted from blood, taken in a trial of the OX40 agonist ivuxolimab. These TCRs come from an adult with an advanced solid tumor such as melanoma, head and neck, liver or kidney cancer.

V usage is TRBV4-2 and J usage is TRBJ2-7; 7 bases are shared with TRBD2. The CDR3 consists of 15 residues. J was trimmed by 3 bases and V by 1 base; bases with no gene match: 6. Germline CDR1 and CDR2: LGHNA and YNFKEQ. The CDR3 DNA is TGTGCCAGCAGCCAAGTTGGGGCTAGCGGCTACGAGCAGTACGTC. It codes for CASSQVGASGYEQYV.

This chain connects TRBV19 to TRBJ1-6; D is possibly TRBD1 (5 bases). Germline values: CDR1 LNHDA, CDR2 SQIVND (reference sequence). The V gene lost 3 bases and the J gene lost 10 bases, with 16 bases spanning the gap. The CDR3 is 15 amino acids. CDR3 sequence: CASSIGPTGGSPLHF. The DNA for the CDR3 is TGTGCCAGTAGTATTGGCCCGACGGGGGGATCACCCCTCCACTTT.

This chain links TRBV2 with TRBJ1-2; 7 bases agree with TRBD1. V dropped 5 bases and J dropped 4; count of bases not matched to a gene: 4. The germline gives CDR1 SNHLY, CDR2 FYNNEI. CDR3 size: 13 residues. The CDR3, as DNA: TGTGCCAGCAGTTCCCGGGACAGCTATGGCTACACCTTC. Its translation: CASSSRDSYGYTF.

The rearrangement links TRBV7-8 to TRBJ2-7, with D perhaps being TRBD1 or TRBD2 (6 bases each). Germline CDR1 reads SGHVS; CDR2 reads FQNEAQ. The V gene lost 2 bases and the J gene lost 3 bases, with 11 bases spanning the gap. The CDR3 sequence is 14 residues long. For the CDR3, the DNA is TGTGCCAGCAGCTTAACGGGGGCGATCTACGAGCAGTACTTC. Amino acid sequence: CASSLTGAIYEQYF.

The chain employs TRBV4-1 and TRBJ1-5; no clear D. Germline lookup yields CDR1 MGHRA and CDR2 YSYEKL. The V end was cut by 0 bases, the J end by 7 bases, with 10 bases between. CDR3 size: 14 residues. CDR3 amino acids: CASSQEAGRQPQHF. DNA for the CDR3: TGCGCCAGCAGCCAAGAGGCCGGGAGGCAGCCCCAGCATTTT.

Details on this clone: In this CDR3 the conserved last residue, phenylalanine or tryptophan, is missing, so a read error is likely. The gene calls are TRBV10-3 and TRBJ1-1; no reliable D call. This CDR3 contains 19 residues. Germline loops: CDR1 ENHRY, CDR2 SYGVKD. V lost 0 bases and J lost 0, with 20 bases in between. The CDR3 loop is CAISESHSYLTTMNTEAFL. The CDR3 nucleotides are TGTGCCATCAGTGAGTCCCACAGCTATCTCACTACCATGAACACTGAAGCTTTCCTT.

The genes are TRBV19 and TRBJ1-2; D is possibly TRBD1 (6 bases). The V end was cut by 5 bases, the J end by 4 bases, with 23 bases between. Germline CDR1 is LNHDA and CDR2 is SQIVND (reference sequence). The CDR3 length is 17 residues. DNA of the CDR3: TGTGCCAGTAGTCCCGGGGGTACCGGGACACGCTTCTATGGCTACACCTTC. Translating gives CASSPGGTGTRFYGYTF. Full variable domain (outside the CDR3, taken from reference TRBV19 and TRBJ1-2): DGGITQSPKYLFRKEGQNVTLSCEQNLNHDAMYWYRQDPGQGLRLIYYSQIVNDFQKGDIAEGYSVSREKKESFPLTVTSAQKNPTAFYLCASSPGGTGTRFYGYTFGSGTRLTVV.

The chain carries TRBV27 and TRBJ1-1; no firm D call. The V gene lost 1 base and the J gene lost 3 bases, with 12 bases spanning the gap. The germline V gene has CDR1 MNHEY and CDR2 SMNVEV (reference sequence). The CDR3 extends over 15 amino acids. The CDR3 DNA sequence: TGTGCCAGCAGTTTATATCCGGGTCCGGACACTGAAGCTTTCTTT. Amino acids: CASSLYPGPDTEAFF.

The chain uses TRBV18 and TRBJ2-7, with D possibly matching TRBD1 (6 bases). The CDR3 covers 13 residues. Germline V gene lookup returns CDR1 KGHSH and CDR2 LQKENI. Trimming took 6 bases from V and 7 from J, leaving 16 bases between them. The CDR3 sequence is CASSQGPDGEQYV. As DNA, the CDR3 is TGTGCCAGCTCCCAGGGGCCCGACGGGGAGCAGTACGTC.

The J gene is TRBJ1-4, the V gene TRBV28; no definite D call. V dropped 11 bases and J dropped 8 bases, with 18 bases sitting between them. Germline V gives CDR1 MDHEN, CDR2 SYDVKM. This CDR3 has 13 residues. The CDR3, as DNA: TGTGCCGGAGGAGGTACGGCGAAAGAAAAACTGTTTTTT. It yields the protein CAGGGTAKEKLFF.

The chain couples TRBV5-1 to TRBJ2-3; D may be TRBD1 (5 bases). This CDR3 comprises 16 residues. Germline lookup yields CDR1 SGHRS and CDR2 YFSETQ. The V gene lost 1 base and the J gene lost 2 bases, with 14 bases spanning the gap. The CDR3 region is CASSLFRVSNTDTQYF. In DNA form, the CDR3 reads TGCGCCAGCAGCTTGTTCAGGGTTTCAAACACAGATACGCAGTATTTT. Full variable domain (remainder filled in from reference TRBV5-1 and TRBJ2-3): KAGVTQTPRYLIKTRGQQVTLSCSPISGHRSVSWYQQTPGQGLQFLFEYFSETQRNKGNFPGRFSGRQFSNSRSEMNVSTLELGDSALYLCASSLFRVSNTDTQYFGPGTRLTVL.

CDR3 loop: CASTTTVVGPQHF. The CDR3 coding sequence is TGTGCCAGTACCACGACAGTCGTTGGGCCCCAGCATTTT. The V call is TRBV19, the J call TRBJ1-5; D is perhaps TRBD1 (5 bases). The CDR3 loop spans 13 amino acids. Germline V gene data show CDR1 as LNHDA and CDR2 as SQIVND (reference sequence). With 7 bases removed from V and 9 bases from J, the gap between germline ends came to 16 bases.

V is TRBV6-5 and J is TRBJ2-1, with 8 bases matching TRBD1. Germline loops: CDR1 MNHEY, CDR2 SVGAGI. The length of the CDR3 is 14 residues. V dropped 6 bases and J dropped 4; count of bases not matched to a gene: 5. The chain's CDR3 is CASSRDRLYNEQFF. CDR3 coding DNA: TGTGCCAGCAGCAGGGACAGGCTTTACAATGAGCAGTTCTTC.

The V gene is TRBV7-9, the J gene TRBJ1-2, with 12 bases lining up with TRBD1. Germline CDR1 reads SEHNR; CDR2 reads FQNEAQ (reference sequence). The CDR3 has 15 residues. V was clipped by 1 base and J by 8 bases; unmatched bases: 5. The DNA for the CDR3 is TGTGCCAGCAGCTTAGGCGGGACAGGGGGCGCCGGCTACACCTTC. Its protein is CASSLGGTGGAGYTF. The variable domain in full, with the rest retrieved from reference TRBV7-9 and TRBJ1-2, is DTGVSQNPRHKITKRGQNVTFRCDPISEHNRLYWYRQTLGQGPEFLTYFQNEAQLEKSRLLSDRFSAERPKGSFSTLEIQRTEQGDSAMYLCASSLGGTGGAGYTFGSGTRLTVV.

This chain joins TRBV28 and TRBJ1-2, with D possibly TRBD1 on 6 matching bases. Germline CDR1 is MDHEN and CDR2 is SYDVKM. CDR3 length: 14 amino acids. V dropped 2 bases and J dropped 4 bases, with 11 bases sitting between them. The CDR3 bases are TGTGCCAGCAGTTTACACGACAGGACCTATGGCTACACCTTC. This sequence encodes CASSLHDRTYGYTF.

The chain links TRBV25-1 to TRBJ1-4, with D unresolved. The germline CDR1 and CDR2 sequences are MGHDK and SYGVNS. V dropped 8 bases and J dropped 8 bases, with 12 bases sitting between them. This CDR3 comprises 12 residues. DNA for the CDR3: TGTGCCAGCTCCCCCCTGGGGGAAAAACTGTTTTTT. Amino acid sequence: CASSPLGEKLFF.

This rearrangement joins TRBV6-1 to TRBJ1-2, with 8 nucleotides matching TRBD1. This CDR3 region has 14 residues. V gave up 3 bases and J gave up 8 bases; unmatched junction bases: 8. CDR1 MNHNS and CDR2 SASEGT come from the germline V gene. DNA for the CDR3: TGTGCCAGCAGTGATTGGACAGGGACGAAAGGCTACACCTTC. This translates into CASSDWTGTKGYTF.

This sequence joins TRBV5-6 and TRBJ2-1; 10 nucleotides line up with TRBD2. The germline gives CDR1 SGHDT, CDR2 YYEEEE. Trimming at V came to 3 bases and at J to 4 bases, leaving 10 bases not matched to a gene. The CDR3 spans 17 residues. The chain's CDR3 is CASSSELAGVVYNEQFF. CDR3 in DNA: TGTGCCAGCAGCTCCGAGCTAGCGGGGGTAGTATACAATGAGCAGTTCTTC.

The chain couples TRBV6-1 to TRBJ2-2; no clear D. Trimming left V 5 bases short and J 3 bases short, with 1 base between. From germline, CDR1 is MNHNS and CDR2 SASEGT. This CDR3 comprises 11 residues. The chain's CDR3 is CASSHTGELFF. The CDR3 coding sequence is TGTGCCAGCAGTCACACCGGGGAGCTGTTTTTT.

The chain has TRBV27 and TRBJ1-2, with a tentative D call TRBD1 (6 bases). This CDR3 has 15 amino acids. Germline V gene sequence: CDR1 MNHEY, CDR2 SMNVEV (reference sequence). Trimming pared 6 bases from V and 2 bases from J, leaving 16 bases between. This CDR3 reads CASSPNGGGNYGYTF. CDR3 bases: TGTGCCAGCAGCCCAAATGGGGGGGGCAACTATGGCTACACCTTC.